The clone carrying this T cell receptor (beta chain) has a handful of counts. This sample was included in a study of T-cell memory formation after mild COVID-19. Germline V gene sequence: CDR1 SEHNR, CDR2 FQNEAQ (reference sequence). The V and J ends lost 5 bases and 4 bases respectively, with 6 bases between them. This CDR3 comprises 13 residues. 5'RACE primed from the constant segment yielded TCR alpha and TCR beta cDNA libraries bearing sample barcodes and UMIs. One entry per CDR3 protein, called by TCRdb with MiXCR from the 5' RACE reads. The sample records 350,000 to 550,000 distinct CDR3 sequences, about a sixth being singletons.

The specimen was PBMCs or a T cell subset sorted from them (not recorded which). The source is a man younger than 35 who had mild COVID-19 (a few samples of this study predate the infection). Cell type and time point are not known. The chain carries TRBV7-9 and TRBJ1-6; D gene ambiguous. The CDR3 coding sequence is TGTGCCAGCAGCGGAGGTTATAATTCACCCCTCCACTTT. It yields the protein CASSGGYNSPLHF.